This TCR beta chain was captured by sequencing in a study of blood T cell repertoires in COVID-19. Looking at the study overall: Nucleic acid was either cDNA or gDNA, and it came from T cells, B-cell-depleted T cells, or PBMCs.

V lost 2 bases to trimming and J lost 9 bases; unmatched junction nucleotides: 13. The germline CDR1 and CDR2 sequences are SGHTA and FQGTGA. The CDR3 has 18 residues. Individuals aged about 18 to 89 years were recruited from fewer than 30 US areas. Either two negative PCRs, clearance, or symptom resolution qualified Cohort 3 donors as recovered. As processed by the authors: Counts of nucleated cells, estimated from reference gene primer amplification, were obtained. Method: immunoSEQ multiplex PCR; TCRdb's copy keeps in-frame clones and lacks some. V and J calls and clone size are those listed in that table; D and trimming were worked out from the DNA. The sample includes some 350,000 clones, around 89% of them seen just once.

V and J are TRBV7-3 and TRBJ1-6; TRBD1 matches 10 bases. The TCR was taken from a man younger than 35 who had recovered from COVID-19. Sample: PBMCs or T cells enriched from blood (not recorded which). CDR3 coding DNA: TGTGCCAGCAGCTTATACGGGACAGGGGCGCGTGTAGGTTCACCCCTCCACTTT. It translates to CASSLYGTGARVGSPLHF. The entire variable domain, with the rest obtained from reference TRBV7-3 and TRBJ1-6, is as follows: GAGVSQTPSNKVTEKGKYVELRCDPISGHTALYWYRQSLGQGPEFLIYFQGTGAADDSGLPNDRFFAVRPEGSVSTLKIQRTERGDSAVYLCASSLYGTGARVGSPLHFGNGTRLTVT.